Listed below are T cell receptor beta chains from one sample, sequenced in a study of T-cell reconstitution after alpha-beta-depleted transplantation in children. MiXCR was run by TCRdb on the PCR reads, yielding one entry per CDR3 protein. This sample has 450,000 to 600,000 distinct CDR3 sequences, with 15% to 20% found just once. Specimen: PBMCs from the stem cell graft donor, collected from the stem cell graft. These receptors were obtained from a human donor who donated a stem cell graft to a child with acute lymphoblastic leukemia. Both conserved end residues are trimmed from each CDR3. Fields, in order: V gene, J gene, CDR3 protein.

v_gene: TRBV4-2; j_gene: TRBJ1-1; CDR3aa: ASSQTAGRDVRNTEAF
v_gene: TRBV7-2; j_gene: TRBJ2-1; CDR3aa: ASSFYRQNEQF
v_gene: TRBV29-1; j_gene: TRBJ2-3; CDR3aa: SADRDHLDTQY
v_gene: TRBV24-1; j_gene: TRBJ2-1; CDR3aa: ATSDHRLAGHNEQF
v_gene: TRBV7-2; j_gene: TRBJ2-3; CDR3aa: ASSQGGTDTQY
v_gene: TRBV12-3/TRBV12-4; j_gene: TRBJ1-5; CDR3aa: ASSLGRDNQPQH
v_gene: TRBV9; j_gene: TRBJ2-5; CDR3aa: ASASYSGGGLETQY
v_gene: TRBV6-6; j_gene: TRBJ2-7; CDR3aa: ASSYRPMIEQY
v_gene: TRBV20-1; j_gene: TRBJ2-1; CDR3aa: SASPIAGQEQF
v_gene: TRBV25-1; j_gene: TRBJ2-7; CDR3aa: ASSEYFPTGPYEQY
v_gene: TRBV25-1; j_gene: TRBJ1-5; CDR3aa: ASSADRGREDQPQH
v_gene: TRBV10-3; j_gene: TRBJ1-6; CDR3aa: AISLDRVTRNSPLH
v_gene: TRBV4-1; j_gene: TRBJ2-1; CDR3aa: ASSQDRLAGFYNEQF
v_gene: TRBV13; j_gene: TRBJ1-1; CDR3aa: ASSVRTGFEWEAF
v_gene: TRBV29-1; j_gene: TRBJ2-1; CDR3aa: SSSGQYNEQF
v_gene: TRBV29-1; j_gene: TRBJ2-1; CDR3aa: SVGRGLPFFEQF
v_gene: TRBV20-1; j_gene: TRBJ2-7; CDR3aa: SAGSSYEQY